This T cell receptor (beta chain) was documented in a study of T-cell reconstitution after alpha-beta-depleted transplantation in children. Study-level points and caveats: Surviving recipient T cells and thymic progenitors accounted for the high day-60 TCRbeta diversity observed in some patients. The origin of alpha-beta T cells about two months after transplant was reportedly several hundred expanded graft clones. A year post-transplant, T-cell counts and diversity derived mostly from newly produced T cells.

Unique molecular identifiers were used in preparing the TCRbeta library. TCRdb analysed the PCR reads with MiXCR anew, one entry per CDR3 protein. Of 280,000 or so distinct CDR3 sequences detected, around a tenth appear once; the ten largest clones hold roughly a quarter. This clonotype was seen ten or more times. The antigen is unknown. This CDR3 has 13 amino acids. V gave up 5 bases and J gave up 2 bases, with 9 bases separating them. The sequence derives from a male patient under 10 years old who had a stem cell transplant for chronic granulomatous disease, so the T cells may come from the graft donor. Sequenced material: peripheral blood, taken 180 days after TCRalphabeta/CD19-depleted stem cell transplant. This chain links TRBV12-3 or TRBV12-4 with TRBJ1-1; D gene ambiguous. CDR3 DNA sequence: TGTGCCAGCAGTAAGGGCATAAACACTGAAGCTTTCTTT. This gives the protein CASSKGINTEAFF.